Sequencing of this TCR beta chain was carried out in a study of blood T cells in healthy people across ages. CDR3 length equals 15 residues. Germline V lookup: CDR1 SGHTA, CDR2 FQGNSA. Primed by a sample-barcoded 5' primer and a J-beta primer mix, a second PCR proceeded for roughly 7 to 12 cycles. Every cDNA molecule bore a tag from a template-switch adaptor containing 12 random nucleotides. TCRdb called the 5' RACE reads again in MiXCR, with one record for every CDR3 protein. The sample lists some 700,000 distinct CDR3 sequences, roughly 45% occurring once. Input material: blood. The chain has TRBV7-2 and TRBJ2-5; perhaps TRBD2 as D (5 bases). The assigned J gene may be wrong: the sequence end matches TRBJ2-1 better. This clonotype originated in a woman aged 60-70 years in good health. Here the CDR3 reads CASSLAGAIQETQFF. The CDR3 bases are TGTGCCAGCAGCTTAGCGGGAGCGATCCAAGAGACCCAGTTCTTC.